This T cell receptor beta chain originates from a study of T cell changes during pregnancy in multiple sclerosis (dated by TCRdb to about 2019). General notes on the study: In women with multiple sclerosis, the researchers looked at how the T cell repertoire shifted as pregnancy progressed.

A remark on this clone: No antigen is known for it. No quality values exist for individual bases; no much larger clone is one base distant.

For CDR1 and CDR2, the germline V gene (reference sequence) lists MNHEY and SMNVEV. The CDR3 runs 18 amino acids, cysteine and phenylalanine included. The CDR3 DNA has 54 bases and is translated from base 1. V ends up 6 bases short and J 3 bases short, with an unmatched junction base count of 16. The library came from the immunoSEQ multiplex PCR assay. TCRdb obtained this table from immuneACCESS and retained in-frame rearrangements with V and J assigned. These tables miss some clones; where compared with another copy, unresolved V genes account for less than half of the shortfall, and the remainder is unexplained. The sample profile shows 90,000 to 95,000 clones; around 93% of them were found once. The ten largest make up 0.8% to 0.95% of the sample.

The chain is made from TRBV27 and TRBJ2-7; 11 central bases correspond to TRBD1. Sequencing was performed on peripheral blood, taken before pregnancy. The TCR sequence derives from a female donor with multiple sclerosis, enrolled in a pregnancy study. The nucleotide sequence is given as TGTGCCAGCAGCCTACGGGACAGGGGGAAGAACCTGGACTACGAGCAGTACTTC. Its coded protein is CASSLRDRGKNLDYEQYF.